The following is a T cell receptor beta chain sequence with its context. Its target is not known. The time point was: cycle 4 day 1 (C4D1), after less than seven weeks of nivolumab. Following autologous stem cell transplantation, relapse occurred in every patient, and exposure to brentuximab vedotin varied. Measured with immunoSEQ multiplex PCR; TCRdb has only the in-frame clones, and not every one. The sample lists about 50,000 clones; about 75% were seen once. This sample stems from a study of PD-1 blockade in classical Hodgkin lymphoma. For the study at large: On a schedule of every 2 weeks, patients received nivolumab 3 mg/kg intravenously.

Study-wide points: CD4+ TCR diversity, unlike CD8+, climbed significantly by C4D1.

This CDR3 has 12 residues. The chain is built from TRBV1 and TRBJ2-1; no DNA check was done on the table's D call, TRBD1. TRBV1 is an annotated pseudogene. The specimen comprised peripheral blood mononuclear cells (PBMCs), sampled before the fourth cycle of nivolumab. The clonotype comes from a human donor with classical Hodgkin lymphoma. CDR3 sequence: CIRGLLYNEQFF. DNA of the CDR3: TGCATCAGGGGCCTACTCTACAATGAGCAGTTCTTC.